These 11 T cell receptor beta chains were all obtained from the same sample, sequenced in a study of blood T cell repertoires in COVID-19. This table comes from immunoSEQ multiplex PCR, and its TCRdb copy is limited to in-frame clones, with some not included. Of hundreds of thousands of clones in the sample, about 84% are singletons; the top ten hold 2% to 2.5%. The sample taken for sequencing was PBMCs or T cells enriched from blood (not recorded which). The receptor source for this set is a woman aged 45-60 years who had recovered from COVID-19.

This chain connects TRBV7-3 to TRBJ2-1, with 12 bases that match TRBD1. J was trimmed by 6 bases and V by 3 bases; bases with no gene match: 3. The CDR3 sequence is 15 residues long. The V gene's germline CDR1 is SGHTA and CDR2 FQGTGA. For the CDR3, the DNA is TGTGCCAGCAGCTTGGGACAGGGGGCACCCAATGAGCAGTTCTTC. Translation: CASSLGQGAPNEQFF.

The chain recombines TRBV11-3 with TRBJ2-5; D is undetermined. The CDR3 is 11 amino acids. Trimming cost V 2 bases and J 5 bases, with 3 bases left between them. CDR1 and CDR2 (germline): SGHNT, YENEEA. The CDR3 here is CASSLYETQYF. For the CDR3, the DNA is TGTGCCAGCAGCTTATATGAGACCCAGTACTTC.

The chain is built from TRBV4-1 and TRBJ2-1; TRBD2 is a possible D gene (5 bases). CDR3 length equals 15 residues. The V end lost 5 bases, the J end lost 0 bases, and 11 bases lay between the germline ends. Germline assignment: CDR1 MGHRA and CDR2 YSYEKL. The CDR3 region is CASSNDGVSYNEQFF. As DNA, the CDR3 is TGCGCCAGCAGCAACGACGGGGTCTCCTACAATGAGCAGTTCTTC.

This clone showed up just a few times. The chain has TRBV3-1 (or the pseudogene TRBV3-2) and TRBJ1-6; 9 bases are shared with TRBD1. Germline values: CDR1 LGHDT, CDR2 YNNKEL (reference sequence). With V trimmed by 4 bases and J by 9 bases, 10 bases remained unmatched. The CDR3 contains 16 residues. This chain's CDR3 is CASSPNRGRTVSPLHF. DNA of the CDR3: TGTGCCAGCAGCCCTAACAGGGGGCGGACGGTTTCACCCCTCCACTTT.

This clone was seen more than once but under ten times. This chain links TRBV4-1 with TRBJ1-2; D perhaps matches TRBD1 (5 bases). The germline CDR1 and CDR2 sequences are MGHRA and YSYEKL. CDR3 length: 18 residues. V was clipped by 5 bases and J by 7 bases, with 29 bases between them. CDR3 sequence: CASSSIRARVRGPAGYTF. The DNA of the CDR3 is TGCGCCAGCAGCTCCATACGGGCCAGGGTAAGGGGCCCGGCTGGCTACACCTTC.

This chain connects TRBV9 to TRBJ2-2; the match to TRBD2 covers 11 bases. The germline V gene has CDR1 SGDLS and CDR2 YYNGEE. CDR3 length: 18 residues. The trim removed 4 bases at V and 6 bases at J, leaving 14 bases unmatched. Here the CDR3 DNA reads TGTGCCAGCAGCCCCGGCCATATAGCGGGAGGGAATCCCGGGGAGCTGTTTTTT. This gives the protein CASSPGHIAGGNPGELFF.

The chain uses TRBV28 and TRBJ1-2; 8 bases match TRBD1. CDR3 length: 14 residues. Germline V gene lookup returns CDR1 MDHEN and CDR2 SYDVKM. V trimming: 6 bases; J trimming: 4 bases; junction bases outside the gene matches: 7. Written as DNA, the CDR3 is TGTGCCAGCAGCCTCAGGGGGCAAGTCTATGGCTACACCTTC. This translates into CASSLRGQVYGYTF.

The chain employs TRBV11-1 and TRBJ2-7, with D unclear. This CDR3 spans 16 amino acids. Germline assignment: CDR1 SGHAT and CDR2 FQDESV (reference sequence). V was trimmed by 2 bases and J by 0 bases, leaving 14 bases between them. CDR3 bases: TGTGCCAGCAGCTTAAACTCCCCCAAGAGCTCCTACGAGCAGTACTTC. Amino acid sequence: CASSLNSPKSSYEQYF.

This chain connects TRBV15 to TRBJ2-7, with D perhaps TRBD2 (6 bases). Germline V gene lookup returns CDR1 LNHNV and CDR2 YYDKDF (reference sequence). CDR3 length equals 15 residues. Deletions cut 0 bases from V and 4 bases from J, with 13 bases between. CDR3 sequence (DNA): TGTGCCACCAGCAGAGACCAGGGCCGGGAGTACGAGCAGTACTTC. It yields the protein CATSRDQGREYEQYF. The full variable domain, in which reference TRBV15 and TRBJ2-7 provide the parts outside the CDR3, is DAMVIQNPRYQVTQFGKPVTLSCSQTLNHNVMYWYQQKSSQAPKLLFHYYDKDFNNEADTPDNFQSRRPNTSFCFLDIRSPGLGDTAMYLCATSRDQGREYEQYFGPGTRLTVT.

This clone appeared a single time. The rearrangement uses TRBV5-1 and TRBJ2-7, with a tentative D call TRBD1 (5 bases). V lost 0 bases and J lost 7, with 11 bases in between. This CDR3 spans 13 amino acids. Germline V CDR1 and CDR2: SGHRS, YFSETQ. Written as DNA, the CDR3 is TGCGCCAGCAGCTTGGAAGGGGTCGGGGAGCAGTACTTC. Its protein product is CASSLEGVGEQYF.

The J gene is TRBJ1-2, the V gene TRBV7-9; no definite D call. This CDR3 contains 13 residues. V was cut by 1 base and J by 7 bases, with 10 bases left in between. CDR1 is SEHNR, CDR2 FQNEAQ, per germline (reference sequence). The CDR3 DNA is TGTGCCAGCAGCTTAGAACTTCGGTTTGGCTACACCTTC. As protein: CASSLELRFGYTF.